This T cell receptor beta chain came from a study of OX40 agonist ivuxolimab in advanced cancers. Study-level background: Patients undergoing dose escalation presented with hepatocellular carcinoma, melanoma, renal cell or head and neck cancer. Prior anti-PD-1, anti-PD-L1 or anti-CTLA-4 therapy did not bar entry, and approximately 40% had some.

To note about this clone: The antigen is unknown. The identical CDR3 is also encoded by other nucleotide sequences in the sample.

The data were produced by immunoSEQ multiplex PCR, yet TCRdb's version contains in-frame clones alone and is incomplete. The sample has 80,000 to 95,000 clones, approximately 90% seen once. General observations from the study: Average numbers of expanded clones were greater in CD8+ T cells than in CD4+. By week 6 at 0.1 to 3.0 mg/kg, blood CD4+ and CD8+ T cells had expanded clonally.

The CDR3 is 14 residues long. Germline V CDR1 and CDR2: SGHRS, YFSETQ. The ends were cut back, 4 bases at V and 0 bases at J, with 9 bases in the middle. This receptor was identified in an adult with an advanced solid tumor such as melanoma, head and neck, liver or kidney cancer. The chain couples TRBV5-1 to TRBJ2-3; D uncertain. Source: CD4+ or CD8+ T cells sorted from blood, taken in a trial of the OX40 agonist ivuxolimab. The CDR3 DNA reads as TGCGCCAGCAGCCCCGAGACTAGCACAGATACGCAGTATTTT. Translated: CASSPETSTDTQYF. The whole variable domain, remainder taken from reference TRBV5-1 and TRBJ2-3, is KAGVTQTPRYLIKTRGQQVTLSCSPISGHRSVSWYQQTPGQGLQFLFEYFSETQRNKGNFPGRFSGRQFSNSRSEMNVSTLELGDSALYLCASSPETSTDTQYFGPGTRLTVL.